A selection of T cell receptor beta chains follows, all from one sample in a study of blood T cell repertoires in COVID-19. Assay used: immunoSEQ multiplex PCR; TCRdb lists only in-frame clones, some missing. The sample lists some 200,000 clones; about 83% were seen once. The sample comprised peripheral blood. The receptors were sampled from a woman between 50 and 59 years old with active or convalescent COVID-19. The CDR3 runs from the conserved cysteine through the conserved F or W. D genes are given only for firm matches.

cdr3_aa	cdr3_nt	d_call	cdr3_length	j_call	v_call
CASSSGTGVAEAFF	TGTGCCAGCAGTTCCGGGACAGGGGTCGCTGAAGCTTTCTTT	TRBD1	14	TRBJ1-1	TRBV28
CSGRQNTGNTIYF	TGCAGCGGGCGACAGAATACTGGAAACACCATATATTTT	.	13	TRBJ1-3	TRBV29-1
CATSASGGTNEKLFF	TGTGCCACCAGTGCCTCAGGGGGGACTAATGAAAAACTGTTTTTT	TRBD1	15	TRBJ1-4	TRBV24-1
CASSHRGGGYNEQFF	TGTGCCAGCAGCCACCGCGGGGGAGGCTACAATGAGCAGTTCTTC	TRBD2	15	TRBJ2-1	TRBV6-5
CATSRARNGVDTQYF	TGTGCCACCAGCAGAGCGAGAAACGGGGTCGATACGCAGTATTTT	.	15	TRBJ2-3	TRBV15
CASSFSGNANYGYTF	TGCGCCAGCAGCTTCTCAGGGAACGCTAACTATGGCTACACCTTC	.	15	TRBJ1-2	TRBV5-1
CASSEGLAGGQETQYF	TGTGCCAGCAGTGAGGGACTAGCGGGGGGGCAAGAGACCCAGTACTTC	TRBD2	16	TRBJ2-5	TRBV2
CASSPGDSYGYTF	TGTGCCAGCAGCCCCGGGGACAGCTATGGCTACACCTTC	TRBD1	13	TRBJ1-2	TRBV27
CAVGGEAFF	TGTGCCGTTGGGGGGGAAGCTTTCTTT	.	9	TRBJ1-1	TRBV28
CASSSTSGAQETQYF	TGTGCCAGCAGCTCGACTAGCGGGGCTCAAGAGACCCAGTACTTC	TRBD2	15	TRBJ2-5	TRBV11-3
CASSWDRAPDTQYF	TGTGCCAGCAGTTGGGACAGGGCCCCAGATACGCAGTATTTT	TRBD1	14	TRBJ2-3	TRBV2
CASSRDTTDTQYF	TGTGCCAGCAGCCGGGACACCACAGATACGCAGTATTTT	.	13	TRBJ2-3	TRBV6-2/TRBV6-3
CASRLQAPSGTEAFF	TGTGCCAGCAGGCTACAGGCGCCTTCGGGCACTGAAGCTTTCTTT	.	15	TRBJ1-1	TRBV27
CASSLSLVTEAFF	TGTGCCAGCAGTTTAAGCCTCGTCACTGAAGCTTTCTTT	.	13	TRBJ1-1	TRBV12-3/TRBV12-4
CASSLVYSLSGNTIYF	TGTGCCAGCAGCTTAGTCTACAGCCTCTCTGGAAACACCATATATTTT	.	16	TRBJ1-3	TRBV11-2
CASSSQGRNTEAFF	TGTGCCAGTAGTTCACAGGGAAGAAACACTGAAGCTTTCTTT	.	14	TRBJ1-1	TRBV19